This record covers a single T cell receptor beta chain. These data are taken from a study of T cell changes during pregnancy in multiple sclerosis. The protocol was immunoSEQ multiplex PCR, while the TCRdb copy is restricted to in-frame clones and leaves out a portion. The sample shows around 59,000 clones, roughly nine tenths of them seen only once. Trimming cost V 4 bases and J 8 bases; bases outside gene matches: 21. This CDR3 has 19 residues. Germline V gene lookup returns CDR1 MNHEY and CDR2 SMNVEV (reference sequence). The input for sequencing was CD4+ T cells from peripheral blood mononuclear cells, taken in the first trimester of pregnancy. The chain carries TRBV27 and TRBJ2-3; 10 nucleotides align to TRBD2. The clonotype originates from a female donor with multiple sclerosis, enrolled in a pregnancy study. The CDR3 DNA reads TGTGCCAGCAGTTCACCACGCCCGGGGAAGCGGGGGGGAGTGGGTACGCAGTATTTT. Encoded protein: CASSSPRPGKRGGVGTQYF.